This T cell receptor (beta chain) appears in the sequencing data of a study of radiotherapy plus CTLA-4 blockade in lung cancer. Study-wide points: Following radiotherapy plus ipilimumab, tumor-derived TCR clones expanded in the blood.

In the case of this clone: The antigen is not known.

V lost 6 bases and J 5 bases, leaving 23 bases between the germline ends. The germline gives CDR1 LNHDA, CDR2 SQIVND (reference sequence). This CDR3 is 16 amino acids long. Method: immunoSEQ multiplex PCR; TCRdb's copy keeps in-frame clones and lacks some. The profile covers 90,000 to 100,000 clones, with under 85% appearing a single time and 2.8% taken by the ten largest. The chain couples TRBV19 to TRBJ2-7; TRBD2 is a possible D gene (6 bases). The receptor was isolated from a human donor with non-small cell lung cancer who had a partial response to radiotherapy plus ipilimumab. Some clones in this sample may be carry-over from other donors' samples. The specimen was peripheral blood, collected from a patient treated with radiotherapy plus ipilimumab. The chain's CDR3 is CASSPLHVGGRNEQYF. CDR3 coding DNA: TGTGCCAGTAGCCCTCTCCATGTGGGGGGTCGGAACGAGCAGTACTTC.